A single sample is the source of the 17 T cell receptor beta chains below, sequenced in a study of blood T cell repertoires in COVID-19. The method was immunoSEQ multiplex PCR; TCRdb's version includes in-frame clones alone and lacks a portion of them. This sample has over 300,000 clones; more than 70% occur once, and the top ten carry 1% to 1.5%. Sequencing used peripheral blood. The receptors here all came from a man aged 40-50 years with acute or convalescent COVID-19.

The chain is built from TRBV9 and TRBJ2-7, with 8 bases aligning to TRBD1. After removal of 4 bases from V and 6 bases from J, the junction contained 9 bases not matched to a gene. Germline V CDR1 and CDR2: SGDLS, YYNGEE. The CDR3 length is 14 residues. The CDR3 DNA sequence: TGTGCCAGCAGCTACAGGGGGTTGGCCCGCGAGCAGTACTTC. Its protein product is CASSYRGLAREQYF.

V and J are TRBV11-3 and TRBJ2-1; the D gene is possibly TRBD2 (7 bases). Deletions cut 1 base from V and 7 bases from J, with 14 bases between. CDR1 SGHNT and CDR2 YENEEA come from the germline V gene. The CDR3 is made up of 15 amino acids. The CDR3 here is CASSLAGGTRNEQFF. The CDR3 nucleotides are TGTGCCAGCAGCTTAGCGGGGGGCACTAGGAATGAGCAGTTCTTC.

Only one count was recorded for this clone. The chain combines TRBV21-1 with TRBJ1-4. TRBV21-1 is recorded as a pseudogene. CDR3 length equals 15 residues. In nucleotides, the CDR3 is TGTGCCAGCCTCAACGGCCCGGGAACTAATGAAAAACTGTTTTTT. Protein product: CASLNGPGTNEKLFF.

V usage is TRBV25-1 and J usage is TRBJ1-1; tentatively, D is TRBD1 (5 bases). The CDR3 loop spans 13 amino acids. Per the germline V gene, CDR1 is MGHDK and CDR2 is SYGVNS. V was cut by 4 bases and J by 3 bases, with 9 bases left in between. The CDR3 here is CASSAPGYTEAFF. CDR3 DNA sequence: TGTGCCAGCAGTGCCCCAGGGTACACTGAAGCTTTCTTT. The complete variable domain, with remaining parts taken from reference TRBV25-1 and TRBJ1-1, reads EADIYQTPRYLVIGTGKKITLECSQTMGHDKMYWYQQDPGMELHLIHYSYGVNSTEKGDLSSESTVSRIRTEHFPLTLESARPSHTSQYLCASSAPGYTEAFFGQGTRLTVV.

The V gene is TRBV5-4, the J gene TRBJ1-1, with 7 bases fitting TRBD1. Germline V CDR1 and CDR2: SGHNT, YYREEE (reference sequence). The ends lost 5 bases at V and 5 bases at J; junction bases unmatched: 12. This CDR3 has 15 residues. CDR3 bases: TGTGCCAGCAGTTCGAGGCCAGGGGGAAGGACTGAAGCTTTCTTT. Residues: CASSSRPGGRTEAFF.

This sequence joins TRBV28 and TRBJ1-6; possible D gene TRBD1, 6 bases. Germline lookup yields CDR1 MDHEN and CDR2 SYDVKM. Trimming shortened V by 10 bases and J by 7 bases, and 17 bases separated the two germline ends. The CDR3 extends over 14 amino acids. CDR3 loop: CATKGGGFNSPLHF. For the CDR3, the DNA is TGTGCCACGAAGGGCGGGGGCTTCAATTCACCCCTCCACTTT.

The gene calls are TRBV11-3 and TRBJ2-1, with 11 positions matching TRBD2. CDR1 and CDR2 (germline): SGHNT, YENEEA. The length of the CDR3 is 15 residues. J was trimmed by 4 bases and V by 4 bases; bases with no gene match: 3. This CDR3 reads CASSYLAGGYNEQFF. CDR3 nucleotides: TGTGCCAGCAGCTATCTAGCGGGGGGTTACAATGAGCAGTTCTTC.

V and J are TRBV7-2 and TRBJ2-1, with 9 bases aligning to TRBD1. In germline, CDR1 is SGHTA, CDR2 FQGNSA. The trim removed 1 base at V and 15 bases at J, leaving 10 bases unmatched. The CDR3 is made up of 14 amino acids. The CDR3 region is CASSLDRLGQGLFF. The CDR3 DNA follows: TGTGCCAGCAGCTTAGATCGTTTGGGACAGGGACTGTTCTTC.

The V and J genes are TRBV14 and TRBJ1-1, with D unclear. Germline V gene sequence: CDR1 SGHDN, CDR2 FVKESK. The V end lost 10 bases, the J end lost 6 bases, and 15 bases lay between the germline ends. This CDR3 has 12 residues. Written as DNA, the CDR3 is TGTGCCATCATTGGGGTGCGGGCTGAAGCTTTCTTT. Translation: CAIIGVRAEAFF.

The rearrangement uses TRBV11-1 and TRBJ1-1; D unclear. Germline assignment: CDR1 SGHAT and CDR2 FQDESV (reference sequence). The CDR3 spans 13 residues. V was clipped by 3 bases and J by 0 bases, with 5 bases between them. The CDR3: CASSLGLNTEAFF. CDR3 sequence (DNA): TGTGCCAGCAGCTTGGGCCTGAACACTGAAGCTTTCTTT.

The chain combines TRBV4-1 with TRBJ2-5, with D possibly matching TRBD1 (6 bases). The V gene's germline CDR1 is MGHRA and CDR2 YSYEKL. The CDR3 runs 15 residues. The V gene lost 3 bases and the J gene lost 1 base, with 12 bases spanning the gap. This chain's CDR3 is CASSHGYRVQETQYF. The CDR3 bases are TGCGCCAGCAGCCACGGCTACAGGGTCCAAGAGACCCAGTACTTC.

V and J are TRBV24-1 and TRBJ2-1; D possibly corresponds to TRBD1 (6 bases). This CDR3 has 17 residues. V lost 5 bases and J lost 2, with 18 bases in between. Germline lookup yields CDR1 KGHDR and CDR2 SFDVKD. The CDR3 reads CATSVPRGSGAYNEQFF. Here the CDR3 DNA reads TGTGCCACCAGTGTCCCACGAGGTTCAGGGGCCTACAATGAGCAGTTCTTC.

The CDR3 reads CASSENSSYEQYF. CDR3 in DNA: TGTGCCAGCAGTGAAAACAGCTCCTACGAGCAGTACTTC. The rearrangement joins TRBV6-1 to TRBJ2-7, with D unresolved. Between the trimmed V and J ends, which lost 2 bases and 0 bases, there was a span of 5 bases. Germline V gene lookup returns CDR1 MNHNS and CDR2 SASEGT. The CDR3 covers 13 residues.

This chain connects TRBV5-1 to TRBJ1-1, with 10 bases that match TRBD1. The CDR3 loop spans 15 amino acids. In germline, CDR1 is SGHRS, CDR2 YFSETQ. V lost 4 bases to trimming and J lost 7 bases; unmatched junction nucleotides: 10. In DNA, the CDR3 is TGCGCCAGCAGCGACAGGGGGCCCGCCTGGGATGAAGCTTTCTTT. Translating gives CASSDRGPAWDEAFF. The whole variable domain, filled in from reference TRBV5-1 and TRBJ1-1, reads KAGVTQTPRYLIKTRGQQVTLSCSPISGHRSVSWYQQTPGQGLQFLFEYFSETQRNKGNFPGRFSGRQFSNSRSEMNVSTLELGDSALYLCASSDRGPAWDEAFFGQGTRLTVV.

Worth noting for this clone: The sample has other DNA sequences that encode this CDR3 too. The V call is TRBV7-6, the J call TRBJ1-2, with 7 nucleotides matching TRBD1. Germline V gives CDR1 SGHVS, CDR2 FNYEAQ. This CDR3 is built from 15 residues. V was pared by 1 base and J by 1 base, with 3 bases of the junction left unmatched. The CDR3 DNA reads TGTGCCAGCAGCTTAGGGCAGGGGGGTAACTATGGCTACACCTTC. Translation: CASSLGQGGNYGYTF.

This clone occurred a few times. The DNA for the CDR3 is TGCGCCAGCAGCCAAGACCTTCAGAGCGATGAAGCTTTCTTT. This encodes CASSQDLQSDEAFF. This rearrangement joins TRBV4-3 to TRBJ1-1; D is unresolved. V was clipped by 0 bases and J by 7 bases, with 12 bases between them. The germline gives CDR1 LGHNA, CDR2 YSLEER. This CDR3 has 14 amino acids.

This clone came up a few times. The chain has TRBV28 and TRBJ2-1; TRBD1 matches at 10 bases. Germline V gives CDR1 MDHEN, CDR2 SYDVKM. After removal of 5 bases from V and 9 bases from J, the junction contained 13 bases not matched to a gene. The CDR3 is made up of 16 amino acids. CDR3 amino acids: CASSLGQGTGVGEQFF. CDR3 sequence (DNA): TGTGCCAGCAGTCTCGGACAAGGGACAGGGGTAGGTGAGCAGTTCTTC.